This is a list of T cell receptor beta chains from one sample in a study of patients and donors after allogeneic stem cell transplantation. Via MiXCR, TCRdb re-called the RT-PCR reads, giving one row per CDR3 protein. The sample carries 70,000 to 95,000 distinct CDR3 sequences, approximately 5.2% recorded once. The source material was blood, either unsorted or a sorted T cell fraction (not recorded which). Every receptor here comes from a human donor who was either an allogeneic HSCT recipient or a stem cell or donor lymphocyte infusion donor (not recorded which). It is not recorded whose cells these are; they may come from a transplant donor. Both conserved end residues are part of each CDR3. Fields, in order: CDR3 protein, CDR3 DNA, clone size, CDR3 length, D gene, V gene, J gene. D genes are given only for firm matches. Where a row states a size, it is once, few, many or the class of an expanded clone; other rows omit it.

cdr3_aa: CASGGTTGDGELFF
cdr3_nt: TGTGCCAGCGGCGGGACCACAGGGGACGGGGAGCTGTTTTTT
clone_size: NA
cdr3_length: 14
d_call: NA
v_call: TRBV11-3
j_call: TRBJ2-2

cdr3_aa: CASRGDRNTGELFF
cdr3_nt: TGTGCCAGCCGAGGGGACAGGAACACCGGGGAGCTGTTTTTT
clone_size: NA
cdr3_length: 14
d_call: TRBD1
v_call: TRBV2
j_call: TRBJ2-2

cdr3_aa: CASSPRQGTDTEAFF
cdr3_nt: TGTGCCAGCTCACCCAGACAGGGGACGGACACTGAAGCTTTCTTT
clone_size: many
cdr3_length: 15
d_call: TRBD1
v_call: TRBV18
j_call: TRBJ1-1

cdr3_aa: CASSSGPNYEQYF
cdr3_nt: TGTGCCAGCAGCTCGGGACCGAACTACGAGCAGTACTTC
clone_size: many
cdr3_length: 13
d_call: NA
v_call: TRBV7-2
j_call: TRBJ2-7

cdr3_aa: CASSLGQVAKNIQYF
cdr3_nt: TGTGCCAGCAGTTTGGGACAGGTAGCCAAAAACATTCAGTACTTC
clone_size: many
cdr3_length: 15
d_call: TRBD1
v_call: TRBV28
j_call: TRBJ2-4

cdr3_aa: CASNSSGGQETQYF
cdr3_nt: TGTGCCAGCAACTCTAGCGGGGGCCAAGAGACCCAGTACTTC
clone_size: NA
cdr3_length: 14
d_call: TRBD2
v_call: TRBV9
j_call: TRBJ2-5

cdr3_aa: CSAKAPISQETQYF
cdr3_nt: TGCAGTGCCAAGGCGCCCATCTCCCAAGAGACCCAGTACTTC
clone_size: once
cdr3_length: 14
d_call: NA
v_call: TRBV20-1
j_call: TRBJ2-5

cdr3_aa: CASNKAGELFF
cdr3_nt: TGTGCCAGCAACAAGGCCGGGGAGCTGTTTTTT
clone_size: many
cdr3_length: 11
d_call: NA
v_call: TRBV11-3
j_call: TRBJ2-2

cdr3_aa: CASSPSHADQGYGYTF
cdr3_nt: TGTGCCAGCAGCCCGTCCCACGCCGATCAAGGGTATGGCTACACCTTC
clone_size: many
cdr3_length: 16
d_call: NA
v_call: TRBV5-6
j_call: TRBJ1-2

cdr3_aa: CASSRLADSNEQFF
cdr3_nt: TGTGCCAGCAGTCGACTAGCGGACTCTAATGAGCAGTTCTTC
clone_size: many
cdr3_length: 14
d_call: TRBD2
v_call: TRBV6-1
j_call: TRBJ2-1

cdr3_aa: CSARDLQGFNYGYTF
cdr3_nt: TGCAGTGCTAGAGATCTACAGGGATTTAACTATGGCTACACCTTC
clone_size: many
cdr3_length: 15
d_call: NA
v_call: TRBV20-1
j_call: TRBJ1-2

cdr3_aa: CASSRRTSGALYQETQYF
cdr3_nt: TGTGCCAGCAGCCGCAGGACTAGCGGGGCCTTATACCAAGAGACCCAGTACTTC
clone_size: many
cdr3_length: 18
d_call: TRBD2
v_call: TRBV3-1
j_call: TRBJ2-5

cdr3_aa: CAISASGTGYGYTF
cdr3_nt: TGTGCCATCAGTGCCTCCGGGACAGGATATGGCTACACCTTC
clone_size: many
cdr3_length: 14
d_call: TRBD1
v_call: TRBV10-3
j_call: TRBJ1-2

cdr3_aa: CAGARGIGSGNTIYF
cdr3_nt: TGCGCCGGCGCTCGGGGAATTGGCTCTGGAAACACCATATATTTT
clone_size: few
cdr3_length: 15
d_call: NA
v_call: TRBV4-1
j_call: TRBJ1-3

cdr3_aa: CASSILGSSNYGYTF
cdr3_nt: TGTGCCAGTAGTATATTGGGCAGTTCGAACTATGGCTACACCTTC
clone_size: many
cdr3_length: 15
d_call: NA
v_call: TRBV19
j_call: TRBJ1-2

cdr3_aa: CASSPRDYRTAFGGYTF
cdr3_nt: TGTGCCAGCAGCCCCCGAGACTACCGGACAGCTTTTGGTGGCTACACCTTC
clone_size: few
cdr3_length: 17
d_call: NA
v_call: TRBV4-2
j_call: TRBJ1-2

cdr3_aa: CASSHRRTVKETQYF
cdr3_nt: TGTGCCAGCAGCCACAGACGGACAGTTAAAGAGACCCAGTACTTC
clone_size: few
cdr3_length: 15
d_call: NA
v_call: TRBV11-2
j_call: TRBJ2-5

cdr3_aa: CASSETGKNEKLFF
cdr3_nt: TGTGCCAGCAGTGAGACAGGGAAGAATGAAAAACTGTTTTTT
clone_size: many
cdr3_length: 14
d_call: TRBD1
v_call: TRBV2
j_call: TRBJ1-4

cdr3_aa: CASSAQWGVDTDTQYF
cdr3_nt: TGTGCCAGCAGCGCCCAGTGGGGCGTAGACACAGATACGCAGTATTTT
clone_size: few
cdr3_length: 16
d_call: NA
v_call: TRBV11-2
j_call: TRBJ2-3

cdr3_aa: CASSLFMGNQPQHF
cdr3_nt: TGTGCCAGTAGCCTTTTCATGGGAAATCAGCCCCAGCATTTT
clone_size: many
cdr3_length: 14
d_call: NA
v_call: TRBV19
j_call: TRBJ1-5

cdr3_aa: CASSQTGLAGSGYEQYF
cdr3_nt: TGTGCCAGCAGTCAGACCGGACTAGCGGGATCGGGCTACGAGCAGTACTTC
clone_size: many
cdr3_length: 17
d_call: TRBD2
v_call: TRBV27
j_call: TRBJ2-7

cdr3_aa: CATSLRGPSYEQYF
cdr3_nt: TGTGCCACCAGCCTGCGGGGGCCGTCCTACGAGCAGTACTTC
clone_size: many
cdr3_length: 14
d_call: NA
v_call: TRBV15
j_call: TRBJ2-7

cdr3_aa: CASSVSGTGGVEKLFF
cdr3_nt: TGTGCCAGCAGCGTATCCGGGACAGGGGGGGTTGAAAAACTGTTTTTT
clone_size: many
cdr3_length: 16
d_call: TRBD1
v_call: TRBV7-9
j_call: TRBJ1-4

cdr3_aa: CSATTGLFDSYGYTF
cdr3_nt: TGCAGTGCCACCACCGGACTGTTTGACTCCTATGGCTACACCTTC
clone_size: few
cdr3_length: 15
d_call: NA
v_call: TRBV20-1
j_call: TRBJ1-2

cdr3_aa: CASSFGGRIYNEQFF
cdr3_nt: TGTGCCAGCAGTTTCGGCGGGAGGATCTACAATGAGCAGTTCTTC
clone_size: many
cdr3_length: 15
d_call: TRBD2
v_call: TRBV28
j_call: TRBJ2-1

cdr3_aa: CASSQVGGLPEAFF
cdr3_nt: TGTGCCAGCAGCCAAGTCGGCGGCCTCCCCGAAGCTTTCTTT
clone_size: many
cdr3_length: 14
d_call: NA
v_call: TRBV3-1
j_call: TRBJ1-1

cdr3_aa: CASSLDPGNSPLHF
cdr3_nt: TGTGCCAGCAGCTTAGATCCCGGTAATTCACCCCTCCACTTT
clone_size: many
cdr3_length: 14
d_call: NA
v_call: TRBV11-2
j_call: TRBJ1-6

cdr3_aa: CASSVVAGGAQGDTQYF
cdr3_nt: TGTGCCAGCAGCGTAGTCGCAGGGGGCGCCCAGGGGGATACGCAGTATTTT
clone_size: many
cdr3_length: 17
d_call: TRBD1
v_call: TRBV9
j_call: TRBJ2-3

cdr3_aa: CASSLAGTAVPHEQYF
cdr3_nt: TGCGCCAGCAGCTTGGCCGGGACTGCGGTACCCCACGAGCAGTACTTC
clone_size: many
cdr3_length: 16
d_call: NA
v_call: TRBV5-1
j_call: TRBJ2-7

cdr3_aa: CASSFDRNQETQYF
cdr3_nt: TGCGCCAGCAGTTTCGACAGAAACCAAGAGACCCAGTACTTC
clone_size: few
cdr3_length: 14
d_call: NA
v_call: TRBV5-1
j_call: TRBJ2-5

cdr3_aa: CASSDSGAGLGTGELFF
cdr3_nt: TGTGCCAGCAGTGACTCAGGAGCAGGGCTTGGGACCGGGGAGCTGTTTTTT
clone_size: many
cdr3_length: 17
d_call: NA
v_call: TRBV6-4
j_call: TRBJ2-2

cdr3_aa: CASSPGIDFYEQYF
cdr3_nt: TGTGCCAGCTCACCAGGGATCGACTTCTACGAGCAGTACTTC
clone_size: many
cdr3_length: 14
d_call: NA
v_call: TRBV18
j_call: TRBJ2-7

cdr3_aa: CASSFSWTTQETQYF
cdr3_nt: TGTGCCAGCAGCTTCTCCTGGACCACTCAAGAGACCCAGTACTTC
clone_size: many
cdr3_length: 15
d_call: NA
v_call: TRBV7-9
j_call: TRBJ2-5

cdr3_aa: CATATDYSGNTIYF
cdr3_nt: TGTGCCACCGCGACAGACTACTCTGGAAACACCATATATTTT
clone_size: few
cdr3_length: 14
d_call: NA
v_call: TRBV6-1
j_call: TRBJ1-3

cdr3_aa: CASSDTSGSYEQYF
cdr3_nt: TGTGCCAGCAGTGATACTAGCGGCTCCTACGAGCAGTACTTC
clone_size: many
cdr3_length: 14
d_call: TRBD2
v_call: TRBV2
j_call: TRBJ2-7

cdr3_aa: CASSRLRDRVSEQYF
cdr3_nt: TGTGCCAGCAGTCGGTTAAGGGACAGGGTTTCCGAGCAGTACTTC
clone_size: NA
cdr3_length: 15
d_call: TRBD1
v_call: TRBV7-9
j_call: TRBJ2-7

cdr3_aa: CASRGTGNQPQHF
cdr3_nt: TGTGCCAGCAGGGGGACGGGGAATCAGCCCCAGCATTTT
clone_size: many
cdr3_length: 13
d_call: NA
v_call: TRBV12-3/TRBV12-4
j_call: TRBJ1-5

cdr3_aa: CASRPPGQGSGTQYF
cdr3_nt: TGTGCCAGCAGACCCCCGGGACAGGGGAGCGGGACCCAGTACTTC
clone_size: few
cdr3_length: 15
d_call: TRBD1
v_call: TRBV6-1
j_call: TRBJ2-5

cdr3_aa: CASSSTGVGAPNTGELFF
cdr3_nt: TGTGCCAGCAGCTCGACAGGGGTTGGAGCCCCGAACACCGGGGAGCTGTTTTTT
clone_size: many
cdr3_length: 18
d_call: TRBD1
v_call: TRBV7-3
j_call: TRBJ2-2

cdr3_aa: CSARTGTRSGELFF
cdr3_nt: TGCAGTGCTAGGACAGGGACCCGATCCGGGGAGCTGTTTTTT
clone_size: NA
cdr3_length: 14
d_call: TRBD1
v_call: TRBV20-1
j_call: TRBJ2-2

cdr3_aa: CSAASDTEAFF
cdr3_nt: TGCAGTGCTGCTTCGGACACTGAAGCTTTCTTT
clone_size: few
cdr3_length: 11
d_call: NA
v_call: TRBV20-1
j_call: TRBJ1-1

cdr3_aa: CASSSTPNYGYTF
cdr3_nt: TGTGCCAGCAGTTCTACACCTAACTATGGCTACACCTTC
clone_size: many
cdr3_length: 13
d_call: NA
v_call: TRBV28
j_call: TRBJ1-2

cdr3_aa: CASSPQPGTASGNTIYF
cdr3_nt: TGCGCCAGCAGCCCACAACCTGGGACAGCCTCTGGAAACACCATATATTTT
clone_size: NA
cdr3_length: 17
d_call: TRBD1
v_call: TRBV5-1
j_call: TRBJ1-3

cdr3_aa: CASSPRYWTDLVYYGYTF
cdr3_nt: TGTGCCAGCAGTCCGCGTTACTGGACAGATCTCGTCTACTATGGCTACACCTTC
clone_size: NA
cdr3_length: 18
d_call: NA
v_call: TRBV6-1
j_call: TRBJ1-2

cdr3_aa: CASSLQGRREKLFF
cdr3_nt: TGTGCCAGCAGTTTGCAGGGGCGAAGAGAAAAACTGTTTTTT
clone_size: NA
cdr3_length: 14
d_call: NA
v_call: TRBV12-3/TRBV12-4
j_call: TRBJ1-4

cdr3_aa: CASSRDTEAFF
cdr3_nt: TGTGCCAGCAGTCGGGACACTGAAGCTTTCTTT
clone_size: NA
cdr3_length: 11
d_call: NA
v_call: TRBV28
j_call: TRBJ1-1

cdr3_aa: CATRIYKSYNEQFF
cdr3_nt: TGTGCCACCCGTATTTATAAGTCATACAATGAGCAGTTCTTC
clone_size: many
cdr3_length: 14
d_call: NA
v_call: TRBV19
j_call: TRBJ2-1

cdr3_aa: CASSTRTGYMNTEAFF
cdr3_nt: TGTGCCAGCAGCACCCGGACAGGGTACATGAACACTGAAGCTTTCTTT
clone_size: NA
cdr3_length: 16
d_call: TRBD1
v_call: TRBV7-6
j_call: TRBJ1-1

cdr3_aa: CASSPSGRTNEQFF
cdr3_nt: TGTGCCAGCTCACCTAGCGGGAGAACAAATGAGCAGTTCTTC
clone_size: NA
cdr3_length: 14
d_call: TRBD2
v_call: TRBV18
j_call: TRBJ2-1

cdr3_aa: CASSVPLGQARETQYF
cdr3_nt: TGTGCCAGCAGTGTCCCCCTGGGGCAGGCCAGAGAGACCCAGTACTTC
clone_size: few
cdr3_length: 16
d_call: NA
v_call: TRBV6-1
j_call: TRBJ2-5

cdr3_aa: CASSQVGATRYEQYF
cdr3_nt: TGTGCCAGCAGCCAAGTAGGGGCGACTAGATACGAGCAGTACTTC
clone_size: many
cdr3_length: 15
d_call: NA
v_call: TRBV4-2
j_call: TRBJ2-7

cdr3_aa: CASSSQGAHNGNTIYF
cdr3_nt: TGTGCCAGCAGTTCACAGGGGGCCCATAATGGAAACACCATATATTTT
clone_size: many
cdr3_length: 16
d_call: TRBD1
v_call: TRBV2
j_call: TRBJ1-3

cdr3_aa: CATSAGALALTDTQYF
cdr3_nt: TGTGCCACCAGTGCCGGTGCACTAGCTCTCACAGATACGCAGTATTTT
clone_size: many
cdr3_length: 16
d_call: NA
v_call: TRBV24-1
j_call: TRBJ2-3

cdr3_aa: CASSPRAWETQYF
cdr3_nt: TGTGCCAGCAGTCCGCGGGCGTGGGAGACCCAGTACTTC
clone_size: few
cdr3_length: 13
d_call: NA
v_call: TRBV7-8
j_call: TRBJ2-5

cdr3_aa: CASSFSSGYQETQYF
cdr3_nt: TGCGCCAGCAGCTTCTCTAGCGGGTACCAAGAGACCCAGTACTTC
clone_size: few
cdr3_length: 15
d_call: TRBD2
v_call: TRBV5-1
j_call: TRBJ2-5